What follows describes a single TCR beta chain. These data come from a study of CD8+CD57+ T cells in acquired aplastic anemia. There are 13 residues in the CDR3. Unmatched junction bases numbered 7, after V lost 4 bases and J lost 8 bases. From germline, CDR1 is SGDLS and CDR2 YYNGEE. Before being chosen for sequencing, patients had shown CD8+CD57+ cell expansion by flow cytometry. In all patients, the disease was severe acquired aplastic anemia. TCR beta VDJ and CDR3 were profiled, and genomic DNA was the template. TCRdb passed the reads through MiXCR, listing each CDR3 protein once. This table holds some 200,000 distinct CDR3 sequences, more than 55% found once.

The V call is TRBV9, the J call TRBJ1-2; 8 positions match TRBD1. This receptor was obtained from a human donor with aplastic anemia. Sequenced sample: sorted CD4+, CD8+, or CD8+CD57+ T cells (not recorded which) from PBMCs. CDR3 nucleotide sequence: TGTGCCAGCAGCCCGACAGGGGTATCAGGCTACACCTTC. It codes for CASSPTGVSGYTF.